The rows below give T cell receptor beta chains drawn from one sample of a study of shared clonotypes between healthy human individuals. Using immunoSEQ multiplex PCR, the repertoire was profiled, and TCRdb retains in-frame clones only, with some absent. The table lists 700,000 to 950,000 clones, 95% to 97% of them singletons. Sequenced sample: naive CD8+ T cells sorted from blood. The receptor source for this set is a young man in good health. Each CDR3 is given with its conserved first and last residue. The order of the fields is V gene, CDR3 length, clone size, D gene, J gene, CDR3 DNA, CDR3 protein. A D gene is named only where the DNA matches it firmly. Size is stated for part of the rows, as once, few or many counts, or as a class when the clone is expanded.

TRBV7-9	14	NA	NA	TRBJ2-1	TGTGCCAGCAGCTTCGGACAGGGAGGGCATGAGCAGTTCTTC	CASSFGQGGHEQFF
TRBV27	17	NA	NA	TRBJ2-3	TGTGCCAGCAGTTTAAATAATCTAGCGCAAAGCACAGATACGCAGTATTTT	CASSLNNLAQSTDTQYF
TRBV9	14	NA	NA	TRBJ2-4	TGTGCCAGCAGCGTAGGGGCCGGGGGAGACATTCAGTACTTC	CASSVGAGGDIQYF
TRBV7-8	15	NA	TRBD1	TRBJ2-1	TGTGCCAGCAGCTTAAGGGGGCTTCCGCGAGATGAGCAGTTCTTC	CASSLRGLPRDEQFF
TRBV4-1	16	NA	NA	TRBJ1-1	TGCGCCAGCAGCCCCCTCATGATGGAGTTGAACACTGAAGCTTTCTTT	CASSPLMMELNTEAFF
TRBV27	16	NA	TRBD1	TRBJ2-1	TGTGCCAGCAGAACCGGACAGGTCAGGCCTAGCAATGAGCAGTTCTTC	CASRTGQVRPSNEQFF
TRBV7-6	13	once	NA	TRBJ2-7	TGTGCCAGCAGCTTAGCTTTAGGGCGCGAGCAGTACTTC	CASSLALGREQYF
TRBV5-1	17	few	TRBD2	TRBJ2-1	TGCGCCAGCAGCTCCGGACTAGCGGGAGGATCCTACAATGAGCAGTTCTTC	CASSSGLAGGSYNEQFF
TRBV5-1	17	NA	TRBD2	TRBJ2-2	TGCGCCAGCGGCACCGGGACTAGCGGGATGAACACCGGGGAGCTGTTTTTT	CASGTGTSGMNTGELFF
TRBV27	13	NA	TRBD2	TRBJ2-7	TGTGCCAGCAGAGGACTAGCGGCCTACGAGCAGTACTTC	CASRGLAAYEQYF
TRBV5-4	15	NA	TRBD1	TRBJ2-1	TGTGCCAGCAGCTTGGGGGACAGAAGTTACAATGAGCAGTTCTTC	CASSLGDRSYNEQFF
TRBV9	15	NA	NA	TRBJ1-4	TGTGCCAGCAGCGGGGGAAGAGCAACTAATGAAAAACTGTTTTTT	CASSGGRATNEKLFF
TRBV12-5	13	once	NA	TRBJ1-2	TGTGCTAGTGGTTTAGGACAAACAGGTGGCTACACCTTC	CASGLGQTGGYTF
TRBV28	14	NA	TRBD2	TRBJ2-7	TGTGCCAGCAGTTTACGGGAGGCTACCTACGAGCAGTACTTC	CASSLREATYEQYF
TRBV11-2	16	NA	TRBD2	TRBJ2-5	TGTGCCAGCAGCTTTTACCCTTCGGGAGGAGGAGAGACCCAGTACTTC	CASSFYPSGGGETQYF
TRBV19	15	NA	NA	TRBJ1-1	TGTGCCAGTAGTACCCCAGCCAGGCTGAACACTGAAGCTTTCTTT	CASSTPARLNTEAFF
TRBV28	14	NA	TRBD2	TRBJ2-1	TGTGCCAGCACGGGACTAGCGGCCTACAATGAGCAGTTCTTC	CASTGLAAYNEQFF
TRBV4-1	12	NA	NA	TRBJ2-7	TGCGCCAGCAGCCATCCATCGGGTGAGCAGTACTTC	CASSHPSGEQYF
TRBV28	12	NA	NA	TRBJ2-3	TGTGCCAGCAGTTTAGTATCGGATACGCAGTATTTT	CASSLVSDTQYF
TRBV11-2	17	NA	TRBD2	TRBJ2-3	TGTGCCAGCAGCTTAGGCCTAGCGGGAGTTAACACAGATACGCAGTATTTT	CASSLGLAGVNTDTQYF
TRBV10-2	16	NA	TRBD2	TRBJ2-7	TGCGCCAGCAGTGAATTAAGGAGCGGGACGATTGAAGAGCAGTACTTC	CASSELRSGTIEEQYF
TRBV10-3	13	NA	NA	TRBJ2-7	TGTGCCATCAGTGCTAGCGAATCCTACGAGCAGTACTTC	CAISASESYEQYF
TRBV5-1	15	NA	NA	TRBJ1-5	TGCGCCAGCAGCGCCGGGACGGATAGCAATCAGCCCCAGCATTTT	CASSAGTDSNQPQHF
TRBV28	12	NA	NA	TRBJ2-5	TGTGCCAGCAGTCCCTTCCAAGAGACCCAGTACTTC	CASSPFQETQYF
TRBV7-8	15	once	TRBD1	TRBJ2-7	TGTGCCAGCAGCTCAGTGACAGGGGAGGTGAACGAGCAGTACTTC	CASSSVTGEVNEQYF
TRBV27	12	once	NA	TRBJ2-7	TGTGCCACTCAGGGGCTTGACTACGAGCAGTACTTC	CATQGLDYEQYF
TRBV5-8	15	once	TRBD1	TRBJ1-1	TGTGCCAGCAGTCCTGGACAGGTTACCGACACTGAAGCTTTCTTT	CASSPGQVTDTEAFF
TRBV11-2	16	NA	NA	TRBJ2-5	TGTGCCAGCAGCTCCCGGAGCCGGGGCAAAGGGGAGACCCAGTACTTC	CASSSRSRGKGETQYF
TRBV11-2	13	NA	NA	TRBJ2-7	TGTGCCAGCAGCTTTACGTGGGAGGATCTGCAGTACTTC	CASSFTWEDLQYF
TRBV7-9	17	NA	NA	TRBJ2-2	TGTGCCAGCAGCTTAGCGCGAGCAGGGGCGAACACCGGGGAGCTGTTTTTT	CASSLARAGANTGELFF
TRBV7-9	16	NA	TRBD1	TRBJ2-2	TGTGCCAGCAGCTCGGACAGGGGGCAGGTCACCGGGGAGCTGTTTTTT	CASSSDRGQVTGELFF
TRBV7-6	16	NA	NA	TRBJ2-1	TGTGCCAGCAGCTCCGGACTCCCGCAGGAGGACAATGAGCAGTTCTTC	CASSSGLPQEDNEQFF
TRBV7-9	14	NA	TRBD1	TRBJ2-1	TGTGCCAGCAGCTTGGACAGGGGGGACAATGAGCAGTTCTTC	CASSLDRGDNEQFF
TRBV29-1	16	NA	NA	TRBJ2-7	TGCAGCGTTGAAGATATTGGCGGAGAGAGCTCCTACGAGCAGTACTTC	CSVEDIGGESSYEQYF
TRBV4-1	15	NA	NA	TRBJ2-1	TGCGCCAGCAGCTCCCCTCAGGACTCGGTTTCAGGGCAGTTCTTC	CASSSPQDSVSGQFF
TRBV5-1	13	NA	NA	TRBJ2-2	TGCGCCAGCAGCTTGTTGAACACCGGGGAGCTGTTTTTT	CASSLLNTGELFF
TRBV18	16	NA	TRBD1	TRBJ2-3	TGTGCCAGCTCACCTTCTTGGACAGGGGGCACAGATACGCAGTATTTT	CASSPSWTGGTDTQYF
TRBV7-6	15	NA	TRBD1	TRBJ2-7	TGTGCCAGCAGCTCGTGGACAGGGTCCTCCTACGAGCAGTACTTC	CASSSWTGSSYEQYF
TRBV10-3	15	NA	TRBD1	TRBJ1-1	TGTGCCATCAATGAGCCCGGACAGGGTATCACTGAAGCTTTCTTT	CAINEPGQGITEAFF
TRBV7-6	15	once	NA	TRBJ2-3	TGTGCCAGCAGCCCGATTGGAGGATTTATAGATACGCAGTATTTT	CASSPIGGFIDTQYF
TRBV6-1	15	NA	NA	TRBJ1-3	TGTGCCAGCAGTGAGGACAGCAGCTCTGGAAACACCATATATTTT	CASSEDSSSGNTIYF
TRBV11-3	16	NA	NA	TRBJ2-1	TGTGCCAGCAGCTTAGTTACGGCGAGCTCCTACAATGAGCAGTTCTTC	CASSLVTASSYNEQFF
TRBV14	13	NA	NA	TRBJ2-2	TGTGCCAGCAGCCAGGATGTCTCCGGGGAGCTGTTTTTT	CASSQDVSGELFF
TRBV6-1	13	NA	NA	TRBJ1-1	TGTGCCAGCAGTGAACTGGCCCACACTGAAGCTTTCTTT	CASSELAHTEAFF
TRBV7-9	14	NA	NA	TRBJ2-3	TGTGCCAGCAGCTCATTGGACTACACAGATACGCAGTATTTT	CASSSLDYTDTQYF
TRBV27	12	NA	NA	TRBJ1-2	TGTGCCAGCAAGACAGGTGCCCTCGGCTACACCTTC	CASKTGALGYTF
TRBV6-6	15	once	TRBD1	TRBJ1-4	TGTGCCAGCACGTGGGTTGCAGGGGGCGGGGAAAAACTGTTTTTT	CASTWVAGGGEKLFF
TRBV11-2	15	NA	NA	TRBJ1-5	TGTGCCAGCAGCTTAGATGGGTCTAGCAATCAGCCCCAGCATTTT	CASSLDGSSNQPQHF
TRBV11-3	15	NA	TRBD1	TRBJ2-5	TGTGCCAGCAGCGTCCAACAGGGGGACGTTGAGACCCAGTACTTC	CASSVQQGDVETQYF
TRBV7-6	14	NA	TRBD1	TRBJ2-7	TGTGCCAGCAGCTTAGTGACAGGGGGCAGCGAGCAGTACTTC	CASSLVTGGSEQYF